This is a list of T cell receptor beta chains from one sample in a study of vaccination and CD4 T cells after COVID-19. These receptors' antigens are unknown. TCRdb re-called the PCR reads with MiXCR, one entry per CDR3 protein. The table shows about 18,000 distinct CDR3 sequences, with roughly 73% occurring only once. The sample in question was CD4+ T cells from blood, cultured in vitro, obtained after SARS-CoV-2 vaccination. These TCRs come from a human donor who received a COVID-19 vaccine. Each CDR3 is given with its conserved first and last residue. The D gene is left open where the match is weak. The size entry is marked missing in some rows and otherwise reads once, few, many or a size class.

CDR3nt: TGTGCCACCAGCAGAGATGGGATAGGCAGGGGAGGGAACAATGAGCAGTTCTTC; CDR3aa: CATSRDGIGRGGNNEQFF; abundance: once; v_gene: TRBV15; d_gene: -; j_gene: TRBJ2-1
CDR3nt: TGCAGTGCTGGACCTCAGGGAGGAGAGACCCAGTACTTC; CDR3aa: CSAGPQGGETQYF; abundance: few; v_gene: TRBV20-1; d_gene: -; j_gene: TRBJ2-5
CDR3nt: TGTGCCAGCAGTTACTTGGTGACAGCAAATTCACCCCTCCACTTT; CDR3aa: CASSYLVTANSPLHF; abundance: -; v_gene: TRBV6-5; d_gene: -; j_gene: TRBJ1-6
CDR3nt: TGTGCCAGCAGGACCACAGGGGAATATGGCTACACCTTC; CDR3aa: CASRTTGEYGYTF; abundance: -; v_gene: TRBV6-1; d_gene: TRBD1; j_gene: TRBJ1-2
CDR3nt: TGCGCCAGCAGCGGGACAGGGGGGGGAAATCAGCCCCAGCATTTT; CDR3aa: CASSGTGGGNQPQHF; abundance: -; v_gene: TRBV5-1; d_gene: TRBD1; j_gene: TRBJ1-5
CDR3nt: TGTGCCAGCAGCTTGGGGGTCGGAGGTGGCACTGAAGCTTTCTTT; CDR3aa: CASSLGVGGGTEAFF; abundance: -; v_gene: TRBV5-4; d_gene: -; j_gene: TRBJ1-1
CDR3nt: TGTGCCAGCAGCTTAGGACAGGGTCGGTATGGCTACACCTTC; CDR3aa: CASSLGQGRYGYTF; abundance: -; v_gene: TRBV7-9; d_gene: TRBD1; j_gene: TRBJ1-2
CDR3nt: TGCAGTGCTAGGGTGGGACTACTTAAAGAGACCCAGTACTTC; CDR3aa: CSARVGLLKETQYF; abundance: -; v_gene: TRBV20-1; d_gene: TRBD2; j_gene: TRBJ2-5
CDR3nt: TGTGCCAGCAGTGTGACGATAAACACAGATACGCAGTATTTT; CDR3aa: CASSVTINTDTQYF; abundance: -; v_gene: TRBV2; d_gene: -; j_gene: TRBJ2-3
CDR3nt: TGTGCCATCGGGGGACTCAGCACCGAGCGGGGCTTC; CDR3aa: CAIGGLSTERGF; abundance: -; v_gene: TRBV10-3; d_gene: TRBD2; j_gene: TRBJ2-7
CDR3nt: TGTGCCAGCAGTGAACGGTTGGGCGGGAATGGTGGCTACACCTTC; CDR3aa: CASSERLGGNGGYTF; abundance: once; v_gene: TRBV25-1; d_gene: -; j_gene: TRBJ1-2
CDR3nt: TGTGCCAGCAGCCTTCGGACTAGCGGGGGGGGCACAGATACGCAGTATTTT; CDR3aa: CASSLRTSGGGTDTQYF; abundance: once; v_gene: TRBV5-6; d_gene: TRBD2; j_gene: TRBJ2-3
CDR3nt: TGTGCCAGCATCGCGCATGGGGGGGGCCTAAACCCAACCTACGAGCAGTACTTC; CDR3aa: CASIAHGGGLNPTYEQYF; abundance: -; v_gene: TRBV6-1; d_gene: -; j_gene: TRBJ2-7
CDR3nt: TGTGCCAGCAGCGTAGTCGGGACAGGTGGTTATGGCTACACCTTC; CDR3aa: CASSVVGTGGYGYTF; abundance: -; v_gene: TRBV9; d_gene: TRBD1; j_gene: TRBJ1-2
CDR3nt: TGTGCCAGCAGTGATCAGGGGCGCGGTGGCTACACCTTC; CDR3aa: CASSDQGRGGYTF; abundance: few; v_gene: TRBV2; d_gene: -; j_gene: TRBJ1-2
CDR3nt: TGCGCCAGCAGATCAGTTTACAATGAGCAGTTCTTC; CDR3aa: CASRSVYNEQFF; abundance: -; v_gene: TRBV10-2; d_gene: -; j_gene: TRBJ2-1
CDR3nt: TGTGCCTGGACCCAGGCGGGAAACACTGAAGCTTTCTTT; CDR3aa: CAWTQAGNTEAFF; abundance: -; v_gene: TRBV30; d_gene: -; j_gene: TRBJ1-1
CDR3nt: TGTGCCAGTAGTGTCAGGGGGGTCTATGGCTACACCTTC; CDR3aa: CASSVRGVYGYTF; abundance: few; v_gene: TRBV19; d_gene: TRBD1; j_gene: TRBJ1-2
CDR3nt: TGTGCCAGTAGTATGGGGAATCAGCCCCAGCATTTT; CDR3aa: CASSMGNQPQHF; abundance: -; v_gene: TRBV19; d_gene: -; j_gene: TRBJ1-5
CDR3nt: TGTGCCAGCAGCTTACGTGGGGACAATTCACCCCTCCACTTT; CDR3aa: CASSLRGDNSPLHF; abundance: -; v_gene: TRBV11-3; d_gene: -; j_gene: TRBJ1-6
CDR3nt: TGTGCCAGTAGTCTCAGACAGGGTGGCTCCTACGAGCAGTACTTC; CDR3aa: CASSLRQGGSYEQYF; abundance: -; v_gene: TRBV19; d_gene: TRBD1; j_gene: TRBJ2-7
CDR3nt: TGTGCCAGCAGTCTCCTGCCGGGACCGACACTCCACGAGCAGTACTTC; CDR3aa: CASSLLPGPTLHEQYF; abundance: -; v_gene: TRBV6-1; d_gene: -; j_gene: TRBJ2-7
CDR3nt: TGTGCCAGCCATCTGGGGGGGGCGTCAGGAAACACCATATATTTT; CDR3aa: CASHLGGASGNTIYF; abundance: once; v_gene: TRBV6-1; d_gene: -; j_gene: TRBJ1-3
CDR3nt: TGTGCCAGCAGTGAAACAGTGAACGGAGGCTACACCTTC; CDR3aa: CASSETVNGGYTF; abundance: -; v_gene: TRBV25-1; d_gene: -; j_gene: TRBJ1-2
CDR3nt: TGTGCCAGCAGCTTATCTTTATGGGACTCTAAGCAGTATTTT; CDR3aa: CASSLSLWDSKQYF; abundance: few; v_gene: TRBV7-2; d_gene: -; j_gene: TRBJ2-3
CDR3nt: TGCGCCAGCAGCTTGGCCACCAGTTACGAGCAGTACTTC; CDR3aa: CASSLATSYEQYF; abundance: -; v_gene: TRBV5-1; d_gene: -; j_gene: TRBJ2-7
CDR3nt: TGTGCCAGCAGCTTCAGTTGGGGCTACACCTTC; CDR3aa: CASSFSWGYTF; abundance: once; v_gene: TRBV12-3/TRBV12-4; d_gene: -; j_gene: TRBJ1-2
CDR3nt: TGTGCCAGCAGCCAATACGCCGGGACTAGCGGGGGGAGCCAAGAGACCCAGTACTTC; CDR3aa: CASSQYAGTSGGSQETQYF; abundance: -; v_gene: TRBV3-1; d_gene: TRBD2; j_gene: TRBJ2-5
CDR3nt: TGTGCCAGCAGCCAAGCCAGCGGGGGGGCCAATGAGCAGTTCTTC; CDR3aa: CASSQASGGANEQFF; abundance: -; v_gene: TRBV3-1; d_gene: TRBD2; j_gene: TRBJ2-1
CDR3nt: TGCAGTGCTCAACCGGACCGGTTGGTTTCACCCCTCCACTTT; CDR3aa: CSAQPDRLVSPLHF; abundance: -; v_gene: TRBV20-1; d_gene: -; j_gene: TRBJ1-6
CDR3nt: TGTGCCAGCAGCCATCCCGGGGACAGGAACTATGGCTACACCTTC; CDR3aa: CASSHPGDRNYGYTF; abundance: -; v_gene: TRBV12-3/TRBV12-4; d_gene: TRBD1; j_gene: TRBJ1-2
CDR3nt: TGTGCCAGCAGTTCTGGAATTTCACCCCTCCACTTT; CDR3aa: CASSSGISPLHF; abundance: once; v_gene: TRBV2; d_gene: -; j_gene: TRBJ1-6
CDR3nt: TGCAGTGCGAGTCGGCAAGACTATGGCTACACCTTC; CDR3aa: CSASRQDYGYTF; abundance: once; v_gene: TRBV20-1; d_gene: -; j_gene: TRBJ1-2
CDR3nt: TGTGCCAGCAGGGAGCGGGGGGGCCTAAATGAGCAGTTCTTC; CDR3aa: CASRERGGLNEQFF; abundance: -; v_gene: TRBV7-9; d_gene: TRBD2; j_gene: TRBJ2-1
CDR3nt: TGCAGTGCTACCGCTAGCGGGGGACCAGATACGCAGTATTTT; CDR3aa: CSATASGGPDTQYF; abundance: -; v_gene: TRBV20-1; d_gene: TRBD2; j_gene: TRBJ2-3
CDR3nt: TGTGCCAGCAGCCTAGCGGGGGTTGAGACCCAGTACTTC; CDR3aa: CASSLAGVETQYF; abundance: -; v_gene: TRBV7-8; d_gene: TRBD2; j_gene: TRBJ2-5
CDR3nt: TGTGCCAGCAGTATGGGACAGGGGGCGAAGAATTCACCCCTCCACTTT; CDR3aa: CASSMGQGAKNSPLHF; abundance: -; v_gene: TRBV6-1; d_gene: TRBD1; j_gene: TRBJ1-6
CDR3nt: TGTGCCAGCAGCTTAGATCCGCGCGGACCTCGGGAGCAGTACTTC; CDR3aa: CASSLDPRGPREQYF; abundance: once; v_gene: TRBV7-2; d_gene: -; j_gene: TRBJ2-7
CDR3nt: TGTGCCTGGTCGATCAGGGTTGCTGCTGGAAACACCATATATTTT; CDR3aa: CAWSIRVAAGNTIYF; abundance: -; v_gene: TRBV30; d_gene: -; j_gene: TRBJ1-3
CDR3nt: TGCAGTGCTAGAGATCCGGGCTTGTCGGGGACGTGGCAGTACTTC; CDR3aa: CSARDPGLSGTWQYF; abundance: -; v_gene: TRBV20-1; d_gene: -; j_gene: TRBJ2-7
CDR3nt: TGTGCCAGCAGTTTGGGGGGCGGGGTGTCCTACGAGCAGTACTTC; CDR3aa: CASSLGGGVSYEQYF; abundance: -; v_gene: TRBV12-3/TRBV12-4; d_gene: -; j_gene: TRBJ2-7
CDR3nt: TGTGCCAGCAGTCATCCCCAACCCCTCCTCACGACAGGGGGAGGTTCAGATACGCAGTATTTT; CDR3aa: CASSHPQPLLTTGGGSDTQYF; abundance: once; v_gene: TRBV25-1; d_gene: TRBD1; j_gene: TRBJ2-3
CDR3nt: TGTGTCAGAAGCTTAGTATCGGACAGAGCCGAAGGGCCCCTCCACTTT; CDR3aa: CVRSLVSDRAEGPLHF; abundance: -; v_gene: TRBV7-9; d_gene: -; j_gene: TRBJ1-6
CDR3nt: TGTGCCAGCAGCTTAGACAGCTCCTATAATTCACCCCTCCACTTT; CDR3aa: CASSLDSSYNSPLHF; abundance: -; v_gene: TRBV11-3; d_gene: -; j_gene: TRBJ1-6
CDR3nt: TGTGCCAGTAGTACAGGACAGGGAATGGGCACTGAAGCTTTCTTT; CDR3aa: CASSTGQGMGTEAFF; abundance: -; v_gene: TRBV19; d_gene: TRBD1; j_gene: TRBJ1-1
CDR3nt: TGCAGTGCTCCCAAAAGGGGGGGATCTAACTATGGCTACACCTTC; CDR3aa: CSAPKRGGSNYGYTF; abundance: -; v_gene: TRBV20-1; d_gene: -; j_gene: TRBJ1-2